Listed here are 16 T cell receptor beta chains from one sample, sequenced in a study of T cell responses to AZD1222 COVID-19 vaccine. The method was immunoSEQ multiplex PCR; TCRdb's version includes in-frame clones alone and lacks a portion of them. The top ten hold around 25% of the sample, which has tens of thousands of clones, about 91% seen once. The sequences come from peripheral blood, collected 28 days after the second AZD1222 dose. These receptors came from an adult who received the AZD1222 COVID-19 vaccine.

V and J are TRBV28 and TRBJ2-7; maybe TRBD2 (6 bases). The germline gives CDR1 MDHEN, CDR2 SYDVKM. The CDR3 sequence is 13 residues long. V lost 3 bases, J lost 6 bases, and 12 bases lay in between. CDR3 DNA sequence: TGTGCCAGCAGTTTTGGGGGAGGAAGCGAGCAGTACTTC. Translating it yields CASSFGGGSEQYF.

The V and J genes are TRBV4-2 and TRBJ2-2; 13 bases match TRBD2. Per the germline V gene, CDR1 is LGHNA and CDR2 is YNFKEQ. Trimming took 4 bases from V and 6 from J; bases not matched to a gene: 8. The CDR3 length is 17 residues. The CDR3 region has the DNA TGTGCCAGCAGCCCGACTAGCGGGGGGCCCGGGGCCGGGGAGCTGTTTTTT. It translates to CASSPTSGGPGAGELFF.

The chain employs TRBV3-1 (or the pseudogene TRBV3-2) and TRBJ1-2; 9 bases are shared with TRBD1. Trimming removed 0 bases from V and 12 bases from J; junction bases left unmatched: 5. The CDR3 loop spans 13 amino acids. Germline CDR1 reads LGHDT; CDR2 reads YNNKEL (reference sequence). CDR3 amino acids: CASSQDPGTGNTF. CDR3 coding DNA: TGTGCCAGCAGCCAAGATCCGGGGACAGGGAACACCTTC.

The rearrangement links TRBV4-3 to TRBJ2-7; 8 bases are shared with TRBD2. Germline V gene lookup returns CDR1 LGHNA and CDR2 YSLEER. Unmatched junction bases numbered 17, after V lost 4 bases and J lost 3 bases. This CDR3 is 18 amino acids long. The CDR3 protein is CASSLYTSGSDPYYEQYF. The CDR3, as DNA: TGCGCCAGCAGCCTTTACACTAGCGGTTCGGACCCGTACTACGAGCAGTACTTC.

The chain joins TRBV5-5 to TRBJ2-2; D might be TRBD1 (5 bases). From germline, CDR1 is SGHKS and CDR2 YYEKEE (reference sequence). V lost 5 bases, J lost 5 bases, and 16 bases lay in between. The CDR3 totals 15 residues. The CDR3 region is CASSSGFVGTGELFF. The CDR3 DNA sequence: TGTGCCAGCAGTTCAGGGTTCGTAGGAACCGGGGAGCTGTTTTTT.

The CDR3 DNA reads as TGCAGTGCTAGTTCCGGGGAAGTTAGCAATCAGCCCCAGCATTTT. Translation gives CSASSGEVSNQPQHF. V usage is TRBV20-1 and J usage is TRBJ1-5; D not resolved. CDR3 length: 15 amino acids. Germline CDR1 DFQATT, CDR2 SNEGSKA (reference sequence). Trimming pared 3 bases from V and 0 bases from J, leaving 12 bases between.

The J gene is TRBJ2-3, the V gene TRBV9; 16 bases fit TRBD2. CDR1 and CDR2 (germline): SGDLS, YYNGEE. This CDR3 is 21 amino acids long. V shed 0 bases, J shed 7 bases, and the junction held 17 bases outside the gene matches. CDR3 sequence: CASSVGPGTSGRARHTHTQYF. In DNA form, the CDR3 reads TGTGCCAGCAGCGTAGGTCCCGGGACTAGCGGGAGGGCCCGCCACACTCATACGCAGTATTTT.

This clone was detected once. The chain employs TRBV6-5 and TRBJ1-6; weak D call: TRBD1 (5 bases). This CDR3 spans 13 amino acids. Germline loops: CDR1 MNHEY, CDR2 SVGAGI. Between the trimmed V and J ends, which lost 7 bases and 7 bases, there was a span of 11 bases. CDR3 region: CASNRGPNSPLHF. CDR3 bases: TGTGCCAGCAACCGGGGACCAAATTCACCCCTCCACTTT.

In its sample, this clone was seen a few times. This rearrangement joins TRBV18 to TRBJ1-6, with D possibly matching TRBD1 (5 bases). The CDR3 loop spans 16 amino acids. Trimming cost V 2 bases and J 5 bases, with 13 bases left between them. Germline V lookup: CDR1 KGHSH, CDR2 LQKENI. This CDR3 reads CASSPKQVYDNSPLHF. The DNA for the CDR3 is TGTGCCAGCTCACCAAAACAGGTGTATGATAATTCACCCCTCCACTTT. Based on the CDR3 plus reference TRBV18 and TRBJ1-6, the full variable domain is NAGVMQNPRHLVRRRGQEARLRCSPMKGHSHVYWYRQLPEEGLKFMVYLQKENIIDESGMPKERFSAEFPKEGPSILRIQQVVRGDSAAYFCASSPKQVYDNSPLHFGNGTRLTVT.

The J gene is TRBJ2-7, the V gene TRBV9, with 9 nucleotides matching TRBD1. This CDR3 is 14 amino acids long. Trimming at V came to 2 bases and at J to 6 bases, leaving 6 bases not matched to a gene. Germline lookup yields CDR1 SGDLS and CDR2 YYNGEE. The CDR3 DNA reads TGTGCCAGCAGCGTGACACAGGGGGCGGGCGAGCAGTACTTC. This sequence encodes CASSVTQGAGEQYF.

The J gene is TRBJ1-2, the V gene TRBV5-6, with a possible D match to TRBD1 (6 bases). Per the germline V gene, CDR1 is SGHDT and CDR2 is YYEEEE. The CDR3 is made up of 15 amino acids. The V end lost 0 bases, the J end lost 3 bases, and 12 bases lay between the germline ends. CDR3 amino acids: CASSLEGGSDYGYTF. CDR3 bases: TGTGCCAGCAGCTTGGAGGGGGGCTCTGACTATGGCTACACCTTC.

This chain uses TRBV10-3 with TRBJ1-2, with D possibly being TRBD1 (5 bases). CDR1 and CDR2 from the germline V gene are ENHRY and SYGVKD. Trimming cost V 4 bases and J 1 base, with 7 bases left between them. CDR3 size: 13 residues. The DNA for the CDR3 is TGTGCCATCAGTGTGGACAATAACTATGGCTACACCTTC. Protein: CAISVDNNYGYTF.

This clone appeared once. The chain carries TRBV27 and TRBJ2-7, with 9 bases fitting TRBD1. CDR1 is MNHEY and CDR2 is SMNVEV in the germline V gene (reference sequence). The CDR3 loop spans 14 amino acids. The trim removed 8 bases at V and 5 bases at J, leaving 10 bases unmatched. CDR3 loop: CASFSWDRVHEQYF. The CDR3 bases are TGTGCCAGCTTCTCGTGGGACAGGGTCCACGAGCAGTACTTC.

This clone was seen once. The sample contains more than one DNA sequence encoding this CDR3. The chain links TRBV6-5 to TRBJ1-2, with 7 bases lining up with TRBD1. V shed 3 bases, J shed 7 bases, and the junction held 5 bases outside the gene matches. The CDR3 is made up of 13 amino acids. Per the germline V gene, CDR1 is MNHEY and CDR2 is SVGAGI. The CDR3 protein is CASSYSNRGGYTF. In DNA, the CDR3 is TGTGCCAGCAGTTATTCGAACAGGGGTGGCTACACCTTC.

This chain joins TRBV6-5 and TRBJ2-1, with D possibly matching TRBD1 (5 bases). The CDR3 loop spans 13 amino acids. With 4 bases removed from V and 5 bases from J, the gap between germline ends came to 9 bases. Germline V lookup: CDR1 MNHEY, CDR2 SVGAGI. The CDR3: CASSWGPDNEQFF. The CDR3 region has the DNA TGTGCCAGCAGTTGGGGCCCTGACAATGAGCAGTTCTTC.

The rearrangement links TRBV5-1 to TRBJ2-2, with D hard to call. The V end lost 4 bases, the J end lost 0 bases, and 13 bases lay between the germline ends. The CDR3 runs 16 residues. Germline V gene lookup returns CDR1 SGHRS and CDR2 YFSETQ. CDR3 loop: CASSPSAQANTGELFF. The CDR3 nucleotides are TGCGCCAGCAGCCCGTCGGCGCAGGCGAACACCGGGGAGCTGTTTTTT. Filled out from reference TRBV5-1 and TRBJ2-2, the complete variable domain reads KAGVTQTPRYLIKTRGQQVTLSCSPISGHRSVSWYQQTPGQGLQFLFEYFSETQRNKGNFPGRFSGRQFSNSRSEMNVSTLELGDSALYLCASSPSAQANTGELFFGEGSRLTVL.